This TCR beta chain was identified in a study of OX40 agonist ivuxolimab in advanced cancers. About the study: Previous treatment with anti-PD-1, anti-PD-L1 or anti-CTLA-4 therapy was allowed; 40% had received some.

General study points: Among T cells, CD8+ cells averaged more expanded clones than CD4+ cells.

Comments on this clone: Its specificity is unknown.

Repertoires were generated with immunoSEQ multiplex PCR, while TCRdb's copy carries only in-frame clones and drops some. The sample carries 55,000 to 70,000 clones, about nine tenths recorded once. The sequencing here drew on CD4+ or CD8+ T cells sorted from blood, taken in a trial of the OX40 agonist ivuxolimab. This sequence was found in an adult with an advanced solid tumor such as melanoma, head and neck, liver or kidney cancer.

The CDR3 sequence: CASSQAGQGLAEQYF. DNA of the CDR3: TGTGCCAGCAGCCAAGCGGGACAGGGGTTAGCCGAGCAGTACTTC. The V and J genes are TRBV4-2 and TRBJ2-7, with 10 bases lining up with TRBD1. Per the germline V gene, CDR1 is LGHNA and CDR2 is YNFKEQ. This CDR3 spans 15 amino acids. J lost 6 bases, V lost 1 base, and 6 bases had no gene match.